Each of the 24 T cell receptor beta chains below was sequenced from the same sample in a study of blood T cell repertoires in COVID-19. Generated by immunoSEQ multiplex PCR, the TCRdb table keeps only in-frame clones and is missing some. The profile shows under 200,000 clones, roughly 87% of them singletons. The specimen sequenced was peripheral blood. The source of these receptors is a man aged 55 to 70 with active or convalescent COVID-19.

This chain uses TRBV24-1 with TRBJ1-2, with a tentative D call TRBD1 (6 bases). CDR1 and CDR2 from the germline V gene are KGHDR and SFDVKD. The CDR3 has 13 amino acids. Deletions cut 4 bases from V and 5 bases from J, with 10 bases between. As DNA, the CDR3 is TGTGCCACCAGTGAAAACCAGGGGTATGGCTACACCTTC. This sequence encodes CATSENQGYGYTF.

The CDR3 bases are TGTGCCACCGCCGTTTCCGGGACAGGGGCGTTCTCTGGGGCCAACGTCCTGACTTTC. Amino acid sequence: CATAVSGTGAFSGANVLTF. This chain connects TRBV19 to TRBJ2-6, with TRBD1 matching 10 bases. Germline loops: CDR1 LNHDA, CDR2 SQIVND (reference sequence). The CDR3 is 19 residues long. The V segment lost 10 bases and the J segment 0 bases; nucleotides outside the gene matches: 15.

The chain is built from TRBV29-1 and TRBJ1-1; D remains ambiguous. The germline V and J ends were trimmed by 4 bases and 7 bases, with 16 bases remaining between them. CDR1 and CDR2 from the germline V gene are SQVTM and ANQGSEA. The CDR3 runs to 13 residues. The CDR3 DNA reads TGCAGCGTTGCCACTATGGCTGCGGTTGAAGCTTTCTTT. This sequence encodes CSVATMAAVEAFF.

The chain employs TRBV5-1 and TRBJ2-5; no reliable D call. The germline V gene has CDR1 SGHRS and CDR2 YFSETQ. This CDR3 has 15 amino acids. Trimming cost V 0 bases and J 5 bases, with 14 bases left between them. The DNA for the CDR3 is TGCGCCAGCAGCTTGGAAGGCGGCTACGGGGAGACCCAGTACTTC. Translated, it gives CASSLEGGYGETQYF.

The chain has TRBV5-4 and TRBJ2-5, with 11 positions matching TRBD2. The CDR3 consists of 16 residues. The germline gives CDR1 SGHNT, CDR2 YYREEE (reference sequence). The trim removed 4 bases at V and 4 bases at J, leaving 9 bases unmatched. CDR3 nucleotides: TGTGCCAGCAGCCCAGCGGCTAGCGGGGGGATAGAGACCCAGTACTTC. As protein: CASSPAASGGIETQYF.

The chain recombines TRBV20-1 with TRBJ2-5; tentative D call: TRBD1 (6 bases). Germline-derived CDR1 and CDR2 are DFQATT and SNEGSKA (reference sequence). The CDR3 covers 11 residues. Trimming took off 5 bases at V and 4 bases at J, with 8 bases between the two ends. CDR3 DNA: TGCAGTGCTCACAGGGCAGAGACCCAGTACTTC. Its translation is CSAHRAETQYF.

As DNA, the CDR3 is TGTGCCAGCAGCCTCCACGGCAGGGCGAGCTCTGGGGCCAACGTCCTGACTTTC. Translation: CASSLHGRASSGANVLTF. This sequence joins TRBV7-3 and TRBJ2-6; D may be TRBD1 (5 bases). Looked up from germline, CDR1 is SGHTA and CDR2 is FQGTGA. The CDR3 runs to 18 residues. The V end was cut by 5 bases, the J end by 0 bases, with 17 bases between.

The V and J genes are TRBV11-1 and TRBJ2-7; TRBD2 aligns across 7 bases. The ends lost 5 bases at V and 6 bases at J; junction bases unmatched: 16. The CDR3 spans 16 residues. Germline V gene lookup returns CDR1 SGHAT and CDR2 FQDESV (reference sequence). Written as DNA, the CDR3 is TGTGCCAGCAGCCCAGGGTCTAGCGGCCCGGACGGCGAGCAGTACTTC. This translates into CASSPGSSGPDGEQYF. The variable domain in full, with the rest retrieved from reference TRBV11-1 and TRBJ2-7, is EAEVAQSPRYKITEKSQAVAFWCDPISGHATLYWYRQILGQGPELLVQFQDESVVDDSQLPKDRFSAERLKGVDSTLKIQPAELGDSAMYLCASSPGSSGPDGEQYFGPGTRLTVT.

This clone was observed a handful of times. Germline and junction disagree at one end, which may indicate a read error. The chain links TRBV29-1 to TRBJ1-2; D gene unclear. The CDR3 is 9 amino acids. Germline V lookup: CDR1 SQVTM, CDR2 ANQGSEA. DNA of the CDR3: TGCAGCATCCCGGGCGGGGATCACTTC. It encodes CSIPGGDHF.

This chain links TRBV27 with TRBJ2-3; 10 bases are shared with TRBD1. V lost 4 bases, J lost 3 bases, and 1 base stayed unmatched. The CDR3 spans 14 residues. Germline V gives CDR1 MNHEY, CDR2 SMNVEV (reference sequence). The CDR3 spells CASSWTGGTDTQYF. CDR3 coding DNA: TGTGCCAGCAGTTGGACAGGGGGGACAGATACGCAGTATTTT.

This chain connects TRBV6-1 to TRBJ2-3; unclear D gene. The CDR3 length is 15 residues. Trimming pared 1 base from V and 2 bases from J, leaving 10 bases between. The germline CDR1 and CDR2 sequences are MNHNS and SASEGT. CDR3 DNA sequence: TGTGCCAGCAGTGAAGTCTGGAGCCCCACAGATACGCAGTATTTT. Protein sequence: CASSEVWSPTDTQYF.

The rearrangement joins TRBV6-5 to TRBJ1-2; the D gene is possibly TRBD1 (6 bases). The germline V gene has CDR1 MNHEY and CDR2 SVGAGI. Trimming pared 6 bases from V and 4 bases from J, leaving 9 bases between. CDR3 length: 12 amino acids. CDR3 bases: TGTGCCAGCAGGGACAGACGCTATGGCTACACCTTC. Encoded protein: CASRDRRYGYTF.

This clone has more than one count but fewer than ten. At one boundary the junction diverges from the germline segment, which might be a read error. The V gene is TRBV3-1 (or the pseudogene TRBV3-2), the J gene TRBJ1-2; 11 nucleotides align to TRBD1. The germline V gene encodes CDR1 LGHDT and CDR2 YNNKEL (reference sequence). There are 13 residues in the CDR3. In nucleotides, the CDR3 is TGTGCCAGCAGCAACCGGGACAGGGGGATAACCTACTTC. Its protein is CASSNRDRGITYF.

This clone was seen once. The V call is TRBV19, the J call TRBJ2-7, with TRBD2 as a possible D gene (5 bases). In germline, CDR1 is LNHDA, CDR2 SQIVND (reference sequence). V lost 3 bases, J lost 2 bases, and 20 bases lay in between. The CDR3 extends over 17 amino acids. CDR3 sequence reads: CASSINAFGEWPYEQYF. DNA of the CDR3: TGTGCCAGTAGTATTAACGCGTTCGGGGAATGGCCCTACGAGCAGTACTTC.

This clone was counted between two and nine times. The J gene is TRBJ1-6, the V gene TRBV19; 7 bases fit TRBD1. With V trimmed by 8 bases and J by 7 bases, 8 bases remained unmatched. CDR1 is LNHDA and CDR2 is SQIVND in the germline V gene (reference sequence). The CDR3 is 14 amino acids. CDR3 sequence reads: CASSERGGNSPLHF. CDR3 sequence (DNA): TGTGCCAGTTCGGAGAGAGGGGGCAATTCACCCCTCCACTTT. The full variable domain, rest sourced from reference TRBV19 and TRBJ1-6, is DGGITQSPKYLFRKEGQNVTLSCEQNLNHDAMYWYRQDPGQGLRLIYYSQIVNDFQKGDIAEGYSVSREKKESFPLTVTSAQKNPTAFYLCASSERGGNSPLHFGNGTRLTVT.

This chain links TRBV4-2 with TRBJ1-6; 7 nucleotides match TRBD1. The CDR3 covers 16 residues. Germline CDR1 reads LGHNA; CDR2 reads YNFKEQ. After removal of 0 bases from V and 9 bases from J, the junction contained 8 bases not matched to a gene. CDR3 sequence reads: CASSQDTAGGISPLHF. The CDR3 coding sequence is TGTGCCAGCAGCCAAGATACGGCAGGGGGGATTTCACCCCTCCACTTT.

The V gene is TRBV12-5, the J gene TRBJ1-1; TRBD1 matches 7 bases. The J segment lost 5 bases and the V segment lost 1 base, leaving 1 base of the junction unmatched. The CDR3 runs to 13 residues. Per germline, CDR1 LGHNT and CDR2 FRNRAP. DNA for the CDR3: TGTGCTAGTGGTTTGGAACAGGGGACTGAAGCTTTCTTT. It is translated as CASGLEQGTEAFF.

The chain uses TRBV4-1 and TRBJ1-1; TRBD1 matches at 7 bases. Per the germline V gene, CDR1 is MGHRA and CDR2 is YSYEKL. CDR3 length equals 15 residues. V trimming: 4 bases; J trimming: 2 bases; junction bases outside the gene matches: 7. The CDR3 reads CASSLQTGFNTEAFF. The CDR3 nucleotides are TGCGCCAGCAGCCTTCAGACAGGGTTTAACACTGAAGCTTTCTTT.

This clone was detected a few times. V gene TRBV3-1 (or the pseudogene TRBV3-2) combines with J gene TRBJ2-7, with D perhaps TRBD1 (5 bases). Germline CDR1 reads LGHDT; CDR2 reads YNNKEL (reference sequence). Trimming stripped 2 bases from V and 2 bases from J, with 10 bases between. This CDR3 contains 14 residues. The CDR3 loop is CASSQWQGTYEQYF. The DNA of the CDR3 is TGTGCCAGCAGCCAATGGCAGGGTACCTACGAGCAGTACTTC.

Comments on this clone: The sample holds other DNA sequences that translate to the same CDR3. The chain employs TRBV24-1 and TRBJ1-5, with D possibly being TRBD1 (5 bases). Germline V lookup: CDR1 KGHDR, CDR2 SFDVKD. Trimming stripped 4 bases from V and 3 bases from J, with 9 bases between. This CDR3 has 14 residues. DNA for the CDR3: TGTGCCACCAGTGACCGACAGCTCAATCAGCCCCAGCATTTT. Translation: CATSDRQLNQPQHF.

The CDR3 nucleotides are TGTGCCAGCAGCTTGGGGACAAGTAACTATGGCTACACCTTC. Amino acid sequence: CASSLGTSNYGYTF. V usage is TRBV5-6 and J usage is TRBJ1-2; TRBD1 might be the D (5 bases). The CDR3 is made up of 14 amino acids. Germline V CDR1 and CDR2: SGHDT, YYEEEE. Trimming shortened V by 0 bases and J by 1 base, and 7 bases separated the two germline ends.

V gene TRBV7-9 combines with J gene TRBJ2-3, with 12 bases aligning to TRBD2. V was clipped by 1 base and J by 10 bases; unmatched bases: 12. Germline V gene sequence: CDR1 SEHNR, CDR2 FQNEAQ (reference sequence). The CDR3 loop spans 17 amino acids. The DNA of the CDR3 is TGTGCCAGCAGCTTAGGTGAGGGGACTAGCGGGCCTCGGCCGCAGTATTTT. Its protein is CASSLGEGTSGPRPQYF.

This rearrangement joins TRBV7-9 to TRBJ2-5; 7 bases map to TRBD2. CDR1 and CDR2 from the germline V gene are SEHNR and FQNEAQ (reference sequence). The CDR3 runs to 14 residues. The J segment lost 5 bases and the V segment lost 2 bases, leaving 5 bases of the junction unmatched. The CDR3 region is CASSLHGGGETQYF. CDR3 bases: TGTGCCAGCAGCTTACACGGGGGAGGGGAGACCCAGTACTTC.

This chain uses TRBV3-1 (or the pseudogene TRBV3-2) with TRBJ1-1; weak D call: TRBD1 (6 bases). This CDR3 has 13 residues. Trimming stripped 4 bases from V and 8 bases from J, with 14 bases between. Germline CDR1 is LGHDT and CDR2 is YNNKEL (reference sequence). CDR3 sequence reads: CASSPTGDREAFF. The DNA for the CDR3 is TGTGCCAGCAGCCCTACGGGTGACAGGGAAGCTTTCTTT.